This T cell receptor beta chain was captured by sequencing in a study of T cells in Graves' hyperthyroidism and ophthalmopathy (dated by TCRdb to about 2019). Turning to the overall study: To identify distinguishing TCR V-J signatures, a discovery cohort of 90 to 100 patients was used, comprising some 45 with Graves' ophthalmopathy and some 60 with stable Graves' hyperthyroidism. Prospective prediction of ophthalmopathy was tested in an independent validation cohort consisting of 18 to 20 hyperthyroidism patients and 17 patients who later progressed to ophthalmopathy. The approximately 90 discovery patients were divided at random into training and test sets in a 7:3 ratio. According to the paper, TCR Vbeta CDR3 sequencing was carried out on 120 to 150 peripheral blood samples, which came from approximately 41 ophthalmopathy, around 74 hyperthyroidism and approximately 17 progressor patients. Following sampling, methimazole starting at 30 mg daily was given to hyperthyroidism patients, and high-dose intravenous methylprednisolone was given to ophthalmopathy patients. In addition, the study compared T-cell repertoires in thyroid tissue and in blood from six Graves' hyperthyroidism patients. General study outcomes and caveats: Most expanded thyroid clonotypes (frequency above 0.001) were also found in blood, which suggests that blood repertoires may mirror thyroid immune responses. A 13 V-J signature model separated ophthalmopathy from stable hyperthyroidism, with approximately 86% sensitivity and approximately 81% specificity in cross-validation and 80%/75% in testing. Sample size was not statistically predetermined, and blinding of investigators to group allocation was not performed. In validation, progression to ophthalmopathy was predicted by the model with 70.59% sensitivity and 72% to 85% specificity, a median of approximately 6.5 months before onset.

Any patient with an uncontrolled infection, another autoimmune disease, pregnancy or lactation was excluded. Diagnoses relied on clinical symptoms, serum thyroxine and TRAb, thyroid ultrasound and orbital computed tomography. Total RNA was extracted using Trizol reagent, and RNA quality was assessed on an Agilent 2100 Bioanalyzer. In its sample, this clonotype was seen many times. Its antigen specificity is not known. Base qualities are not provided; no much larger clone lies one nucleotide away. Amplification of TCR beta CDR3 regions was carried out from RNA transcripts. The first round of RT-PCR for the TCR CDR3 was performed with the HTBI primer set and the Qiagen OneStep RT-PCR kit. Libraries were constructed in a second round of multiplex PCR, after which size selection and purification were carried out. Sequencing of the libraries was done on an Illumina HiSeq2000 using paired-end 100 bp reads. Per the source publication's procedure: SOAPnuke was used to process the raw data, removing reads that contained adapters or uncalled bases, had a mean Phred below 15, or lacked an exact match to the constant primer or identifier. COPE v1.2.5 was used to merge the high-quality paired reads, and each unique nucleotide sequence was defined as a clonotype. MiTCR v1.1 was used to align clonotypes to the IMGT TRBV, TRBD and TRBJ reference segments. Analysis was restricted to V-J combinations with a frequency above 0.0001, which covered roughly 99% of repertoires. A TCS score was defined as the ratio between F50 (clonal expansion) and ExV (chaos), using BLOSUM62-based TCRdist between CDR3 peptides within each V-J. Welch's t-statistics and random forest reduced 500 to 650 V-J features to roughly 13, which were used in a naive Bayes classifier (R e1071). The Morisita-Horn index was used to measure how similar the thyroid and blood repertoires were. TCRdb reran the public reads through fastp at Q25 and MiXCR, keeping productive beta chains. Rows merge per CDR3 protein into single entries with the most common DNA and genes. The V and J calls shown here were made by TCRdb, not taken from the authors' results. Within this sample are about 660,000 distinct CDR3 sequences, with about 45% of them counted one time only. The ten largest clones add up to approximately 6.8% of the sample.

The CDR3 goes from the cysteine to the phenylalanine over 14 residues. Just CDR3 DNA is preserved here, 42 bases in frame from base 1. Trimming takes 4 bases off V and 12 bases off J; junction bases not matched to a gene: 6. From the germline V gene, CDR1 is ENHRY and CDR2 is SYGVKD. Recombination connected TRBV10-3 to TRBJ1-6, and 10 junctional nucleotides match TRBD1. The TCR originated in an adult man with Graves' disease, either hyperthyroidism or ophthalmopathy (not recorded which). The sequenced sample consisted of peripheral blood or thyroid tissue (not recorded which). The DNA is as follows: TGTGCCATCAGTGGAGGGACAGGGGTTCGACCCCTCCACTTT. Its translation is CAISGGTGVRPLHF.